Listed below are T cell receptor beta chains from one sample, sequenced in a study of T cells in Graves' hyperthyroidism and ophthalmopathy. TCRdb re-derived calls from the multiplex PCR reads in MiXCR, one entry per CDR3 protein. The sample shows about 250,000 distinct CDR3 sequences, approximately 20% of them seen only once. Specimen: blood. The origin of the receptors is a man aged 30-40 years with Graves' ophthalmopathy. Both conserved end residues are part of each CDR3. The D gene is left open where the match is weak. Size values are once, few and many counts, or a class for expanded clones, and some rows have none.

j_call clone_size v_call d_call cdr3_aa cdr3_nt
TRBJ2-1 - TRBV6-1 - CASRKERRSYNEQFF TGTGCCAGCCGCAAGGAGCGGCGCTCCTACAATGAGCAGTTCTTC
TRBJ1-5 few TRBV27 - CASSPSGTIANQPQHF TGTGCCAGCAGTCCCTCTGGGACTATTGCGAATCAGCCCCAGCATTTT
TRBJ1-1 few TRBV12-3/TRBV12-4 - CASSRPEGTEAFF TGTGCCAGCAGCCGGCCCGAGGGCACTGAAGCTTTCTTT
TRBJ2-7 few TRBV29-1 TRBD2 CSVEVLREGSYEQYF TGCAGCGTTGAGGTCTTGAGGGAGGGCTCCTACGAGCAGTACTTC
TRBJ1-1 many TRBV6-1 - CASSPGAGPFEAFF TGTGCCAGCAGTCCTGGGGCAGGCCCCTTTGAAGCTTTCTTT
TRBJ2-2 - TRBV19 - CASSMVTLAGELFF TGTGCCAGTAGTATGGTGACCCTCGCCGGGGAGCTGTTTTTT
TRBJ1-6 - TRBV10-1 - CASRRKDSGSLPSYNSPLHF TGCGCCAGCAGACGGAAGGACAGTGGATCTCTTCCCTCCTATAATTCACCCCTCCACTTT
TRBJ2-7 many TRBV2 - CASSTQAYEQYF TGTGCCAGCAGTACCCAAGCCTACGAGCAGTACTTC
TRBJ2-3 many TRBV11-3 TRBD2 CASSPLAGAGTDTQYF TGTGCCAGCAGCCCACTAGCGGGAGCGGGCACAGATACGCAGTATTTT
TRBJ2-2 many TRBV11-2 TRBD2 CASSQLAANTGELFF TGTGCCAGCAGCCAACTAGCGGCTAACACCGGGGAGCTGTTTTTT
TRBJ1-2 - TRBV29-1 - CSVEAPRERGYTF TGCAGCGTTGAAGCTCCCCGGGAGAGAGGCTACACCTTC
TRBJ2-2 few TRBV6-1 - CASSERARGNTGELFF TGTGCCAGCAGTGAAAGAGCTAGGGGCAACACCGGGGAGCTGTTTTTT
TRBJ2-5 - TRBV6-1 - CASRADRTQETQYF TGTGCCAGCAGGGCCGACAGAACTCAAGAGACCCAGTACTTC
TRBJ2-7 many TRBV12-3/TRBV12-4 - CASSLGIGLSYEQYF TGTGCCAGCAGTTTAGGTATAGGGCTGTCCTACGAGCAGTACTTC
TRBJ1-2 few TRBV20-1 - CSARDNTGLYGYTF TGCAGTGCTAGAGATAATACGGGACTCTATGGCTACACCTTC
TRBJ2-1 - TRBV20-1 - CSADEGRRIYNEQFF TGCAGTGCTGACGAGGGGAGACGGATATACAATGAGCAGTTCTTC
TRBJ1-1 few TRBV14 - CASSQEWGGAFF TGTGCCAGCAGCCAAGAATGGGGGGGAGCTTTCTTT
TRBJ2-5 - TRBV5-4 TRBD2 CASSQSSGRTQETQYF TGTGCCAGCAGCCAATCTAGCGGGAGAACCCAAGAGACCCAGTACTTC
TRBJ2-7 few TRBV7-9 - CVSSLGRAYEQYF TGTGTCAGCAGCTTAGGCAGGGCCTACGAGCAGTACTTC
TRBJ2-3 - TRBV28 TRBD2 CASSLTSGRAGPDTQYF TGTGCCAGCAGCTTGACTAGCGGGAGGGCCGGACCAGATACGCAGTATTTT
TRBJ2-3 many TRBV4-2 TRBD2 CASSQDSGGPDTQYF TGTGCCAGCAGCCAAGATTCGGGAGGGCCAGATACGCAGTATTTT
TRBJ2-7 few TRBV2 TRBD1 CASSQTGGRYEQYF TGTGCCAGCAGCCAGACAGGGGGCCGCTACGAGCAGTACTTC
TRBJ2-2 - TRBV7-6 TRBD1 CASSIWTGNTGELFF TGTGCCAGCAGCATATGGACAGGGAACACCGGGGAGCTGTTTTTT
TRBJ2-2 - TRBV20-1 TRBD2 CSARGRTSGRTPTGELFF TGCAGTGCCAGAGGCAGGACTAGCGGGAGGACGCCCACCGGGGAGCTGTTTTTT
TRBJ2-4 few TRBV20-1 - CSAVGTTIAKNIQYF TGCAGTGCCGTCGGGACAACCATAGCCAAAAACATTCAGTACTTC
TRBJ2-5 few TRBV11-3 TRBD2 CASSLGVWGLLMETQYF TGTGCCAGCAGCTTAGGGGTTTGGGGACTACTCATGGAGACCCAGTACTTC
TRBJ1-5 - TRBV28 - CASSFSTRGNQPQHF TGTGCCAGCAGTTTCAGTACTAGGGGCAATCAGCCCCAGCATTTT
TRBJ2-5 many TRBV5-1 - CASSLGGSGQETQYF TGCGCCAGCAGCTTGGGAGGTAGCGGCCAAGAGACCCAGTACTTC
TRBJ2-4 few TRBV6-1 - CASSPTGRAKNIQYF TGTGCCAGCAGTCCCACGGGACGTGCAAAAAACATTCAGTACTTC
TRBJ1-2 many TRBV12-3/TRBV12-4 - CASRFGDNYGYTF TGTGCCAGCAGATTCGGAGATAACTATGGCTACACCTTC
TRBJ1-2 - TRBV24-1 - CATSEGLAYGYTF TGTGCCACCAGTGAAGGGCTTGCATATGGCTACACCTTC
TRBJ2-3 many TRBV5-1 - CASGVRRGTDTQYF TGCGCCAGCGGCGTCCGCAGGGGCACAGATACGCAGTATTTT
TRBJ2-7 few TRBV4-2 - CASSQDWQGRYEQYF TGTGCCAGCAGCCAAGATTGGCAGGGTCGCTACGAGCAGTACTTC
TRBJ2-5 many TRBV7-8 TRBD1 CASSFTRTGGLETQYF TGTGCCAGCAGCTTTACCAGGACAGGGGGCTTGGAGACCCAGTACTTC
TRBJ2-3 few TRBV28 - CASMKAGTTDTQYF TGTGCCAGCATGAAGGCGGGAACCACAGATACGCAGTATTTT
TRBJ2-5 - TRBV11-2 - CASSLGGLKETQYF TGTGCCAGCAGCTTAGGCGGTTTAAAAGAGACCCAGTACTTC
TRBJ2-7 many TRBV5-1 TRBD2 CASRGLADLNEQYF TGCGCCAGCAGGGGACTAGCGGACCTGAACGAGCAGTACTTC